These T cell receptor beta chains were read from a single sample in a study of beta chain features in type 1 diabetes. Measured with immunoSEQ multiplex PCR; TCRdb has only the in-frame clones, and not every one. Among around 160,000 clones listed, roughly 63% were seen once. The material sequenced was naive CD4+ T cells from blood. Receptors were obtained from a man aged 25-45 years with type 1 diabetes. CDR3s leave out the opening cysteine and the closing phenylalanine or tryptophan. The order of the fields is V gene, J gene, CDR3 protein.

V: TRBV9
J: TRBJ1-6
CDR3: ASSVEARNSPLH

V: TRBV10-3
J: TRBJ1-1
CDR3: AIGRLNTEAF

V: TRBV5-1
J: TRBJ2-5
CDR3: ASSLEGGLETQY

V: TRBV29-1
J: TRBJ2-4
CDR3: SVEEQGRGIQY

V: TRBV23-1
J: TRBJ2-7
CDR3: ASGSLRPRAYEQY

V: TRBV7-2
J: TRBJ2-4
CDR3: ASEGVDNIQY

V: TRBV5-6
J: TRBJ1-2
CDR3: ASSPQGNYGYT

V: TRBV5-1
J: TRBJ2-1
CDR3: ASSFATSGEDRQF

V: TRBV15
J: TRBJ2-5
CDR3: ATSSGPEVRAGETQY

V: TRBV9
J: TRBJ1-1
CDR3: ASSAGQPNTEAF

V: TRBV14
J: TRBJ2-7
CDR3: ASSHYYEQY

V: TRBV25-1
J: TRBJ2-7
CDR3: ASSEYYEQY

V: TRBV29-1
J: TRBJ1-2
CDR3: SGETGQSNYGYT

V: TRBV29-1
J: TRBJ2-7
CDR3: SAGQGHEQY

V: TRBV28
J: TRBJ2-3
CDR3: ASSSPPVTDTQY

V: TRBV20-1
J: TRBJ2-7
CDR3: SARKGYEQY

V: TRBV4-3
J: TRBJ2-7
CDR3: ASSRQQGPYEQY

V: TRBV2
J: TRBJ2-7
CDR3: ASTSGADYEQY

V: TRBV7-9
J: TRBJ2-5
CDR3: ASSLTGSLETQY

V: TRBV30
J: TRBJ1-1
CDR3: AWEQGNRRTEAF

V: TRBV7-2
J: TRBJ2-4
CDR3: ASSPSPGAFYIQY

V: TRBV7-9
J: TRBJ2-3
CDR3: ASSLTGDGTDTQY

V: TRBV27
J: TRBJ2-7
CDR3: ASSFYRNYEQY

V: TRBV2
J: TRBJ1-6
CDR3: ASSAGQYNDSPLH

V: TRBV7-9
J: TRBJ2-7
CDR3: ASSSGLTYEQY

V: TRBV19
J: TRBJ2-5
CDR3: ASSVTGSETQY

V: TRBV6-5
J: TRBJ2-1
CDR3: ASSYAGASSYNEQF

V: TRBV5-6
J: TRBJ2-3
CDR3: ASSSINTQY

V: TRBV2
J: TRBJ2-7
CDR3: ASTWTDPYEQY

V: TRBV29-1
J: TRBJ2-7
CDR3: SVGGLGVEQY

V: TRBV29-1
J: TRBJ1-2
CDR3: SVEASSRGYT

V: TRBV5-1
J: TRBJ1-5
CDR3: ASSFSEGPNQPQH

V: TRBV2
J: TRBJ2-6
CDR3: ASSLSSGANVLT

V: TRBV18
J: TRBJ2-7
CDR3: ASSRTEGVNGEQY

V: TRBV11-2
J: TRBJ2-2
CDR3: ASSLANTGELF

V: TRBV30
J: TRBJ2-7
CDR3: AWSVMTGAYEQY

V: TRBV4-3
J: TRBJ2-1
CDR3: ASSQGGPGEQF

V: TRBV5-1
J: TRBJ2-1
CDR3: ASSSSVNEQF

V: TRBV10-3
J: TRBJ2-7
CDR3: ASQGSGAYEQY

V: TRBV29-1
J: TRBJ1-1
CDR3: SVMRGMNTEAF

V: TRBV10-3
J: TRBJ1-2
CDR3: AISERTDGVAAYGYT